This entry lists 6 T cell receptor beta chains sequenced from one sample in a study of T cells after yellow fever vaccination. In TCRdb, the 5' RACE reads were re-called with MiXCR into one record per CDR3 protein. The repertoire holds 500,000 to 650,000 distinct CDR3 sequences, with 9% to 15% as singletons. Sequencing was performed on PBMCs, taken on the day of the yellow fever booster vaccination. The origin of the receptors is a man aged 25-45 years who received the YFV17D yellow fever vaccine.

This clonotype was seen a handful of times. The chain uses TRBV19 and TRBJ2-2; no definite D call. Trimming stripped 7 bases from V and 6 bases from J, with 3 bases between. Germline lookup yields CDR1 LNHDA and CDR2 SQIVND (reference sequence). This CDR3 contains 10 residues. The CDR3 sequence is CASKAGELFF. The CDR3 DNA follows: TGTGCCAGTAAAGCCGGGGAGCTGTTTTTT.

This clonotype was seen a few times. The J gene is TRBJ2-1, the V gene TRBV6-5; 7 bases match TRBD1. Germline values: CDR1 MNHEY, CDR2 SVGAGI. The CDR3 runs 12 residues. The ends lost 4 bases at V and 11 bases at J; junction bases unmatched: 5. This CDR3 is CASSSGQAKQFF. Here the CDR3 DNA reads TGTGCCAGCAGTTCCGGACAGGCCAAGCAGTTCTTC.

The sample holds a few counts of this clonotype. V and J are TRBV6-2 or TRBV6-3 and TRBJ2-1; D unresolved. The CDR3 is 12 residues long. In germline, CDR1 is MNHEY, CDR2 SVGEGT. V was shortened by 5 bases and J by 5 bases, with 7 bases between the two germline ends. CDR3 region: CASSPTNNEQFF. The CDR3 nucleotides read TGTGCCAGCAGTCCCACAAACAATGAGCAGTTCTTC.

The chain has TRBV7-2 and TRBJ2-7; D remains unclear. Per the germline V gene, CDR1 is SGHTA and CDR2 is FQGNSA. V was pared by 6 bases and J by 5 bases, with 11 bases between. The CDR3 is made up of 12 amino acids. CDR3 DNA sequence: TGTGCCAGCAGTCATCCCCGTAACGAGCAGTACTTC. Its protein product is CASSHPRNEQYF.

The chain couples TRBV7-4 to TRBJ2-5; no reliable D call. CDR3 length: 12 amino acids. Germline V gene data show CDR1 as SGHVT and CDR2 as SQSDAQ. V was trimmed by 5 bases and J by 3 bases, leaving 7 bases between them. CDR3 amino acids: CASSAREETQYF. CDR3 nucleotide sequence: TGTGCCAGCAGCGCTAGGGAAGAGACCCAGTACTTC.

V usage is TRBV12-3 or TRBV12-4 and J usage is TRBJ2-3, with D hard to call. This CDR3 region has 14 residues. V lost 3 bases to trimming and J lost 2 bases, with 9 bases between them. DNA for the CDR3: TGTGCCAGCAGTTTGTTTAAGATCACAGATACGCAGTATTTT. Encoded protein: CASSLFKITDTQYF.